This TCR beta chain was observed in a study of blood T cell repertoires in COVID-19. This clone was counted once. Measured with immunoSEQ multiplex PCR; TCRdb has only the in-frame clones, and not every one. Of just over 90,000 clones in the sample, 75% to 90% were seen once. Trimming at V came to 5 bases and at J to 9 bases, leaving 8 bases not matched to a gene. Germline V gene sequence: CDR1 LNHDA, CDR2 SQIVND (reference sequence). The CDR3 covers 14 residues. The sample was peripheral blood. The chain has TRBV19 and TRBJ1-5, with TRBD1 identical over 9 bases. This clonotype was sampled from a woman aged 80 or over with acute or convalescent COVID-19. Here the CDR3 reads CASSADRGGWPQHF. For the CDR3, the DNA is TGTGCCAGTAGTGCTGACAGGGGGGGCTGGCCCCAGCATTTT.